Below, 29 T cell receptor beta chains from the same sample are listed, as sequenced in a study of lymphopenia after photon versus proton radiotherapy. The method was immunoSEQ multiplex PCR; TCRdb's version includes in-frame clones alone and lacks a portion of them. This table holds about 40,000 clones, around 84% found once. The sample was peripheral blood, taken from a patient treated with proton-based radiotherapy. The receptor set was obtained from a woman in her seventies with pancreatic cancer. Some clones in this sample may be carry-over from other donors' samples.

V and J are TRBV5-1 and TRBJ2-1, with a possible D match to TRBD1 (6 bases). Germline V CDR1 and CDR2: SGHRS, YFSETQ. The CDR3 covers 17 residues. Trimming stripped 7 bases from V and 3 bases from J, with 23 bases between. The CDR3 DNA follows: TGCGCCAGCGAGCATGGACAGTTGCGGGTGTTCTACAATGAGCAGTTCTTC. Translation gives CASEHGQLRVFYNEQFF.

The chain is built from TRBV18 and TRBJ1-1; no clear D. The CDR3 is 13 amino acids. Germline assignment: CDR1 KGHSH and CDR2 LQKENI. Trimming took off 1 base at V and 3 bases at J, with 6 bases between the two ends. The CDR3 DNA reads as TGTGCCAGCTCACCACTGGGATACACTGAAGCTTTCTTT. Amino acid sequence: CASSPLGYTEAFF.

This clone was seen just once. The chain recombines TRBV7-2 with TRBJ2-5; D uncertain. The germline V gene has CDR1 SGHTA and CDR2 FQGNSA. This CDR3 is built from 15 residues. V lost 5 bases, J lost 5 bases, and 18 bases lay in between. CDR3: CASSLHSKKGETQYF. CDR3 coding DNA: TGTGCCAGCAGCCTCCACAGCAAAAAAGGGGAGACCCAGTACTTC.

The genes are TRBV6-1 and TRBJ2-5; TRBD2 agrees at 12 bases. The germline CDR1 and CDR2 sequences are MNHNS and SASEGT. V gave up 6 bases and J gave up 4 bases; unmatched junction bases: 3. CDR3 length: 14 residues. CDR3 nucleotides: TGTGCCAGCAGCCCTAGCGGGAGGGCAGAGACCCAGTACTTC. Translated: CASSPSGRAETQYF.

The chain combines TRBV7-9 with TRBJ2-3; 11 bases line up with TRBD2. Germline V gene lookup returns CDR1 SEHNR and CDR2 FQNEAQ (reference sequence). Germline trimming cut 5 bases from V and 2 bases from J; bases unmatched to any gene: 9. The CDR3 length is 17 residues. The CDR3 spells CASSNTSGRANTDTQYF. CDR3 DNA sequence: TGTGCCAGCAGCAACACTAGCGGGAGAGCTAACACAGATACGCAGTATTTT.

The chain employs TRBV11-2 and TRBJ2-6; D unresolved. Trimming pared 2 bases from V and 1 base from J, leaving 15 bases between. The CDR3 extends over 18 amino acids. Germline CDR1 SGHAT, CDR2 FQNNGV. For the CDR3, the DNA is TGTGCCAGCAGCTTACGACGGTCTGGGGAATCTGGGGCCAACGTCCTGACTTTC. It translates to CASSLRRSGESGANVLTF. Combining the CDR3 with reference TRBV11-2 and TRBJ2-6 gives the whole variable domain EAGVAQSPRYKIIEKRQSVAFWCNPISGHATLYWYQQILGQGPKLLIQFQNNGVVDDSQLPKDRFSAERLKGVDSTLKIQPAKLEDSAVYLCASSLRRSGESGANVLTFGAGSRLTVL.

J is TRBJ1-3 and V is TRBV6-1; no clear D. This CDR3 contains 14 residues. Looked up from germline, CDR1 is MNHNS and CDR2 is SASEGT. V dropped 3 bases and J dropped 1 base, with 7 bases sitting between them. The CDR3 DNA is TGTGCCAGCAGTGACAGAGTGTCTGGAAACACCATATATTTT. It translates to CASSDRVSGNTIYF.

A few counts support this clone. Other DNA sequences of this sample code for an identical CDR3. The chain has TRBV7-2 and TRBJ1-1; weak D call: TRBD1 (5 bases). The CDR3 loop spans 14 amino acids. With 5 bases removed from V and 2 bases from J, the gap between germline ends came to 12 bases. Germline loops: CDR1 SGHTA, CDR2 FQGNSA. CDR3 coding DNA: TGTGCCAGCAGCAGGGGCGATCTAAACACTGAAGCTTTCTTT. Its protein is CASSRGDLNTEAFF.

The chain links TRBV4-1 to TRBJ2-1; D gene ambiguous. V shed 4 bases and J shed 1 base, with 14 bases lying between them. CDR3 length: 16 residues. Germline values: CDR1 MGHRA, CDR2 YSYEKL. The DNA for the CDR3 is TGCGCCAGCAGCCCCCCGGATAGTAAGTCCTACAATGAGCAGTTCTTC. This translates into CASSPPDSKSYNEQFF.

In its sample, this clone was seen a few times. The chain employs TRBV6-4 and TRBJ2-3; 9 bases are a match to TRBD2. CDR1 and CDR2 from the germline V gene are MRHNA and SNTAGT. The CDR3 consists of 17 residues. J was trimmed by 5 bases and V by 3 bases; bases with no gene match: 12. CDR3 loop: CASSEPPSGRLLDTQYF. DNA of the CDR3: TGTGCCAGCAGTGAGCCCCCAAGCGGGAGGTTATTAGATACGCAGTATTTT.

The gene calls are TRBV5-8 and TRBJ2-3; D gene uncertain. Germline V gene lookup returns CDR1 SGHTS and CDR2 YDEGEE. This CDR3 spans 15 amino acids. The V and J ends lost 5 bases and 2 bases respectively, with 15 bases between them. The CDR3 spells CASSQAQQNTDTQYF. For the CDR3, the DNA is TGTGCCAGCAGTCAAGCCCAGCAGAACACAGATACGCAGTATTTT.

The rearrangement links TRBV6-6 to TRBJ1-5; 7 bases line up with TRBD1. The CDR3 sequence is 15 residues long. V gave up 6 bases and J gave up 0 bases; unmatched junction bases: 5. From germline, CDR1 is MNHNY and CDR2 SVGAGI (reference sequence). In DNA form, the CDR3 reads TGTGCCAGCAGATCGGACAGGAATAGCAATCAGCCCCAGCATTTT. Translated, it gives CASRSDRNSNQPQHF.

This clone came up a few times. The V call is TRBV2, the J call TRBJ2-5; D perhaps matches TRBD2 (5 bases). Germline V gives CDR1 SNHLY, CDR2 FYNNEI. The CDR3 sequence is 14 residues long. Trimming took 5 bases from V and 5 from J, leaving 15 bases between them. The CDR3 coding sequence is TGTGCCAGCAGTTATGACTACATCGGGGAGACCCAGTACTTC. As protein: CASSYDYIGETQYF.

The gene calls are TRBV30 and TRBJ1-2; 12 nucleotides agree with TRBD1. V shed 0 bases, J shed 8 bases, and the junction held 4 bases outside the gene matches. The CDR3 runs to 14 residues. Germline V gene sequence: CDR1 GTSNPN, CDR2 SVGIG (reference sequence). CDR3 DNA: TGTGCCTGGAGTGTACAGGGGACAGGGGGCGGCTACACCTTC. Protein product: CAWSVQGTGGGYTF.

The rearrangement uses TRBV28 and TRBJ1-4, with D tentatively TRBD1 (6 bases). The germline V gene has CDR1 MDHEN and CDR2 SYDVKM. The V gene lost 6 bases and the J gene lost 6 bases, with 11 bases spanning the gap. The CDR3 is 13 amino acids. The CDR3 nucleotides are TGTGCCAGCAGGGAGACAGGCGATGAAAAACTGTTTTTT. This translates into CASRETGDEKLFF.

The chain combines TRBV5-6 with TRBJ1-2, with D unresolved. From germline, CDR1 is SGHDT and CDR2 YYEEEE. Trimming removed 4 bases from V and 8 bases from J, with 12 bases in between. CDR3 length: 12 amino acids. The CDR3 DNA reads as TGTGCCAGCAGCGGACGAGGAGGCGGCTACACCTTC. Translating gives CASSGRGGGYTF.

The rearrangement links TRBV7-2 to TRBJ2-2; 8 bases match TRBD1. Germline V gene sequence: CDR1 SGHTA, CDR2 FQGNSA. Losses at the gene ends were 4 bases for V and 2 bases for J; bases not matched to a gene: 6. This CDR3 has 16 amino acids. The CDR3 coding sequence is TGTGCCAGCAGCTCGCGGACAGGGATAAACACCGGGGAGCTGTTTTTT. It yields the protein CASSSRTGINTGELFF.

The V call is TRBV19, the J call TRBJ2-5; the D is unclear. This CDR3 is built from 14 residues. Trimming cost V 3 bases and J 1 base, with 9 bases left between them. In germline, CDR1 is LNHDA, CDR2 SQIVND (reference sequence). DNA for the CDR3: TGTGCCAGTAGTATGAGTGGGGTCCAAGAGACCCAGTACTTC. As protein: CASSMSGVQETQYF.

The chain recombines TRBV28 with TRBJ1-4, with 8 bases lining up with TRBD1. The germline V gene encodes CDR1 MDHEN and CDR2 SYDVKM. The CDR3 runs to 15 residues. With V trimmed by 4 bases and J by 7 bases, 8 bases remained unmatched. CDR3 sequence (DNA): TGTGCCAGCAGTTCTGCTCAGGGGGCGGGTGAAAAACTGTTTTTT. Protein product: CASSSAQGAGEKLFF. Full variable domain (outside the CDR3, taken from reference TRBV28 and TRBJ1-4): DVKVTQSSRYLVKRTGEKVFLECVQDMDHENMFWYRQDPGLGLRLIYFSYDVKMKEKGDIPEGYSVSREKKERFSLILESASTNQTSMYLCASSSAQGAGEKLFFGSGTQLSVL.

The CDR3 is CASSPGVGTEAFF. The CDR3 DNA is TGTGCCAGCAGCCCGGGGGTCGGCACTGAAGCTTTCTTT. The genes are TRBV7-3 and TRBJ1-1; maybe TRBD1 (5 bases). Germline V gene data show CDR1 as SGHTA and CDR2 as FQGTGA. Trimming pared 5 bases from V and 4 bases from J, leaving 11 bases between. The CDR3 covers 13 residues.

The rearrangement links TRBV27 to TRBJ2-2, with unresolved D. The CDR3 length is 14 residues. Germline V gene data show CDR1 as MNHEY and CDR2 as SMNVEV (reference sequence). Trimming pared 3 bases from V and 4 bases from J, leaving 9 bases between. CDR3 DNA sequence: TGTGCCAGCAGTTTCCGGGTTATCACCGGGGAGCTGTTTTTT. Protein: CASSFRVITGELFF.

The sample holds one count of this clone. The rearrangement joins TRBV6-5 to TRBJ2-7, with 10 bases that match TRBD2. The CDR3 contains 14 residues. CDR1 is MNHEY and CDR2 is SVGAGI in the germline V gene. V dropped 6 bases and J dropped 6; count of bases not matched to a gene: 8. CDR3 in DNA: TGTGCCAGCAGCCGTACTAGCGGGAACGGCGAGCAGTACTTC. Its translation is CASSRTSGNGEQYF.

The chain carries TRBV29-1 and TRBJ1-2; D is uncertain. Trimming removed 0 bases from V and 4 bases from J, with 9 bases in between. The CDR3 extends over 13 amino acids. The germline V gene has CDR1 SQVTM and CDR2 ANQGSEA. The CDR3 reads CSVEDPRSYGYTF. The CDR3 DNA is TGCAGCGTTGAAGATCCGCGATCCTATGGCTACACCTTC.

This chain uses TRBV28 with TRBJ1-1; 7 bases match TRBD1. V lost 6 bases, J lost 5 bases, and 12 bases stayed unmatched. Germline CDR1 is MDHEN and CDR2 is SYDVKM. The CDR3 runs 15 residues. The CDR3 DNA is TGTGCCAGCAGCTCCCTCGCGGCAGGGGGAACTGAAGCTTTCTTT. Amino acid sequence: CASSSLAAGGTEAFF.

The CDR3 sequence is CASSQGPYNEQFF. DNA for the CDR3: TGTGCCAGCAGCCAGGGTCCTTACAATGAGCAGTTCTTC. V usage is TRBV14 and J usage is TRBJ2-1; D gene ambiguous. There are 13 residues in the CDR3. Trimming removed 3 bases at V and 4 bases at J, with 7 bases between. The V gene's germline CDR1 is SGHDN and CDR2 FVKESK.

In its sample, this clone was seen once. The chain carries TRBV11-2 and TRBJ1-1; 9 nucleotides line up with TRBD1. The CDR3 length is 14 residues. CDR1 is SGHAT and CDR2 is FQNNGV in the germline V gene. Unmatched junction bases numbered 0, after V lost 1 base and J lost 3 bases. The CDR3 DNA follows: TGTGCCAGCAGCTTAGGACAGGGGGACACTGAAGCTTTCTTT. Translated: CASSLGQGDTEAFF.

The chain carries TRBV28 and TRBJ1-3, with TRBD1 identical over 7 bases. With V trimmed by 4 bases and J by 0 bases, 3 bases remained unmatched. The CDR3 sequence is 15 residues long. CDR1 and CDR2 from the germline V gene are MDHEN and SYDVKM. The CDR3 DNA follows: TGTGCCAGCAGTTCGGGACAGAGCTCTGGAAACACCATATATTTT. Its protein is CASSSGQSSGNTIYF.

The chain carries TRBV27 and TRBJ2-6; the D gene is possibly TRBD2 (7 bases). From germline, CDR1 is MNHEY and CDR2 SMNVEV (reference sequence). The CDR3 is made up of 16 amino acids. The germline V and J ends were trimmed by 0 bases and 2 bases, with 8 bases remaining between them. The CDR3 nucleotides are TGTGCCAGCAGTTTATCAGGGGGGGCTGGGGCCAACGTCCTGACTTTC. Its protein product is CASSLSGGAGANVLTF. Filled out from reference TRBV27 and TRBJ2-6, the complete variable domain reads EAQVTQNPRYLITVTGKKLTVTCSQNMNHEYMSWYRQDPGLGLRQIYYSMNVEVTDKGDVPEGYKVSRKEKRNFPLILESPSPNQTSLYFCASSLSGGAGANVLTFGAGSRLTVL.

The genes are TRBV7-9 and TRBJ2-2; D is unclear. Germline loops: CDR1 SEHNR, CDR2 FQNEAQ (reference sequence). CDR3 size: 15 residues. V shed 1 base and J shed 5 bases, with 11 bases lying between them. The CDR3 here is CASSLVASKTGELFF. DNA of the CDR3: TGTGCCAGCAGCTTAGTTGCTAGTAAGACCGGGGAGCTGTTTTTT.